This TCR beta chain was profiled in a study of monozygotic twins with inflammatory bowel disease. The study, taken as a whole, reports: For IBD patients, clonotypes shared with others were fewer than for healthy twins, especially with disease activity. Against healthy co-twins, IBD patients had lower TCRbeta diversity (measured by inverse Simpson). Differing immunosuppressive treatments may have added variability to patient repertoires.

The CDR3 length is 16 residues. Germline assignment: CDR1 DFQATT and CDR2 SNEGSKA (reference sequence). From its re-call of the 5' RACE reads, TCRdb lists each CDR3 protein once, without DNA. The sample table includes about 160,000 distinct CDR3 sequences. On this clonotype: Its antigen is still unknown.

The source material was blood. The receptor comes from a human donor with ulcerative colitis or Crohn's disease, or a healthy co-twin of an affected twin (not recorded which). This chain joins TRBV20-1 and TRBJ2-5; TCRdb selects TRBD1, and the lack of DNA leaves this call unchecked. CDR3: CSARSFGIGSAETQYF.